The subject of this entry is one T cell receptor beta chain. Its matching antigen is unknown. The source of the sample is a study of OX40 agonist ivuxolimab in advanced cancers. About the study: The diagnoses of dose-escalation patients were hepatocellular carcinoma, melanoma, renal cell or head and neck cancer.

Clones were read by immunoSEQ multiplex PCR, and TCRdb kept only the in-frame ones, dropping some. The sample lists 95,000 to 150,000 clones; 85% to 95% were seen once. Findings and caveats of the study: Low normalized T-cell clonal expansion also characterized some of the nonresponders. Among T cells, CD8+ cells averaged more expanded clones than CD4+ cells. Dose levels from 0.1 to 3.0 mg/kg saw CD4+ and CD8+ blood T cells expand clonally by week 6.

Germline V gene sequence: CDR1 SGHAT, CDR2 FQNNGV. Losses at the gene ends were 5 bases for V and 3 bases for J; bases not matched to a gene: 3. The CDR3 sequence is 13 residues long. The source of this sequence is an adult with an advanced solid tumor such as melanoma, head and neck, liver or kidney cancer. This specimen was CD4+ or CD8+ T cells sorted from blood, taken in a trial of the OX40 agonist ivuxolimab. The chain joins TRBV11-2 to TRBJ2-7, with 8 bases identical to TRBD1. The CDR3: CASSVDRGYEQYF. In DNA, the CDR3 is TGTGCCAGCAGCGTTGACAGGGGCTACGAGCAGTACTTC.